These T cell receptor beta chains were read from a single sample in a study of blood T cell repertoires in COVID-19. Libraries were prepared by immunoSEQ multiplex PCR; TCRdb keeps only in-frame clonotypes and omits some of them. This sample has some 270,000 clones; over 75% occur once, and the top ten carry about 9.1%. Sequencing was carried out using PBMCs or T cells enriched from blood (not recorded which). Source of these receptors: a woman aged 50 to 60 with acute COVID-19. Each CDR3 is given with its conserved first and last residue. D genes are given only for firm matches. Size tells how often a clone was seen (once, few, many) or the class of an expanded clone, and some rows leave it out.

13	TRBD1	TRBV18	TRBJ1-2	-	CASLPGQNYGYTF	TGTGCCAGCTTACCGGGACAGAACTATGGCTACACCTTC
13	-	TRBV19	TRBJ1-1	-	CASSIDLYSRAFF	TGTGCCAGTAGTATAGATCTATACTCAAGAGCTTTCTTT
16	-	TRBV20-1	TRBJ1-6	-	CSASLSPGGYNSPLHF	TGCAGTGCTAGTCTCTCCCCGGGAGGCTATAATTCACCCCTCCACTTT
16	-	TRBV6-2/TRBV6-3	TRBJ1-5	-	CASSPTAGESNQPQHF	TGTGCCAGCAGTCCCACGGCAGGGGAAAGCAATCAGCCCCAGCATTTT
13	TRBD1	TRBV30	TRBJ1-5	-	CAWSVQGGQPQHF	TGTGCCTGGAGTGTACAGGGGGGTCAGCCCCAGCATTTT
17	TRBD2	TRBV5-1	TRBJ2-1	-	CASSPLGGGRPYNEQFF	TGCGCCAGCAGCCCGCTGGGCGGGGGGCGACCCTACAATGAGCAGTTCTTC
14	-	TRBV30	TRBJ1-1	few	CAWSGAGIGTEAFF	TGTGCCTGGAGTGGGGCAGGTATAGGCACTGAAGCTTTCTTT
16	-	TRBV5-1	TRBJ1-1	-	CASSLGQGYMNTEAFF	TGCGCCAGCAGCTTGGGGCAGGGGTACATGAACACTGAAGCTTTCTTT
14	-	TRBV27	TRBJ1-1	many	CASSFYRERPEAFF	TGTGCCAGCAGTTTTTACAGGGAGCGACCTGAAGCTTTCTTT
13	-	TRBV6-2/TRBV6-3	TRBJ2-1	-	CASSYGHTNEQFF	TGTGCCAGCAGTTACGGGCACACCAATGAGCAGTTCTTC
17	TRBD1	TRBV9	TRBJ1-6	-	CASSHSGQSLDNSPLHF	TGTGCCAGCAGCCACTCGGGACAGAGCTTAGATAATTCACCCCTCCACTTT
13	-	TRBV6-5	TRBJ2-7	-	CASSSGQQYEQYF	TGTGCCAGCAGCTCCGGACAGCAATACGAGCAGTACTTC
15	-	TRBV19	TRBJ1-4	-	CASSPGRVPNEKLFF	TGTGCCAGTAGTCCCGGGAGGGTACCTAATGAAAAACTGTTTTTT
15	-	TRBV3-1/TRBV3-2	TRBJ2-7	-	CASSPSVGAENEQYF	TGTGCCAGCAGCCCATCAGTTGGAGCGGAGAACGAGCAGTACTTC
18	-	TRBV29-1	TRBJ1-6	-	CSVEDRVRQKNYNSPLHF	TGCAGCGTTGAAGATCGGGTTCGTCAAAAGAACTATAATTCACCCCTCCACTTT
14	TRBD1	TRBV7-2	TRBJ1-2	-	CASSTYDRGSSYTF	TGTGCCAGCAGCACATACGACAGGGGGAGTAGCTACACCTTC
15	-	TRBV11-2	TRBJ2-1	-	CASSGNSNSYNEQFF	TGTGCCAGCAGCGGTAACAGTAACTCCTACAATGAGCAGTTCTTC
15	-	TRBV30	TRBJ1-1	-	CAWSLLGTKNTEAFF	TGTGCCTGGAGTCTATTAGGGACAAAGAACACTGAAGCTTTCTTT
15	TRBD1	TRBV4-3	TRBJ1-2	-	CASSPNRGLNYGYTF	TGCGCCAGCAGTCCGAACAGGGGGCTAAACTATGGCTACACCTTC
16	TRBD1	TRBV2	TRBJ1-1	-	CARRKAGTGLNTEAFF	TGTGCCAGGAGGAAGGCTGGGACAGGGCTTAACACTGAAGCTTTCTTT
13	-	TRBV5-6	TRBJ2-5	once	CASSLQAEETQYF	TGTGCCAGCAGCTTGCAGGCAGAAGAGACCCAGTACTTC
13	TRBD1	TRBV5-1	TRBJ2-7	-	CASSPRQGKEQYF	TGCGCCAGCAGCCCCAGACAGGGGAAAGAGCAGTACTTC
15	TRBD1	TRBV2	TRBJ2-3	many	CASSGTVSSTDTQYF	TGTGCCAGCAGCGGGACAGTCTCTAGCACAGATACGCAGTATTTT